There are many counts of the clone carrying this TCR beta chain. The entry originates in a study of neurological immune-mediated disorders. The length of the CDR3 is 12 residues. Germline V gives CDR1 ENHRY, CDR2 SYGVKD. Trimming shortened V by 2 bases and J by 7 bases, and 6 bases separated the two germline ends. TCRdb redid the calling of the 5' RACE reads with MiXCR, one entry per CDR3 protein. The repertoire holds roughly 100,000 distinct CDR3 sequences, with 11% as singletons. Time point indicated: longitudinal time-point 3. The receptor's source is a female donor with HTLV-1-associated myelopathy (HAM/TSP). The chain joins TRBV10-3 to TRBJ2-1; D call uncertain. The sequenced sample consisted of PBMCs. Here the CDR3 DNA reads TGTGCCATCAGTGAGGGCTGGAATGAGCAGTTCTTC. It encodes CAISEGWNEQFF.